Sequencing of this T cell receptor beta chain was carried out in a study of identical twins. Among all donors, each was a healthy Caucasian. This clonotype was detected ten times or more. The antigen remains unidentified. Trimming took 5 bases from V and 3 from J, leaving 14 bases between them. Germline V gene data show CDR1 as ENHRY and CDR2 as SYGVKD. The length of the CDR3 is 14 residues. In TCRdb, the 5' RACE reads were re-called with MiXCR into one record per CDR3 protein. This repertoire shows 1.5 million to 2 million distinct CDR3 sequences, 32% found once; its top ten account for about 0.27%. Overall study findings and caveats: Cord blood beta clonotypes that were abundant carried fewer insertions, and memory repertoires showed no such trend. A partial confounding effect on zero-insertion analyses could come from invariant MAIT and iNKT cells. In monozygotic twins, models underestimated the sharing of out-of-frame TCR alpha.

The source is a newborn girl in good health. Sequenced input: cord blood. The rearrangement joins TRBV10-3 to TRBJ2-7; tentatively, D is TRBD1 or TRBD2 (5 bases each). The DNA for the CDR3 is TGTGCCATCAGTCGGGACGGAGGCCACTACGAGCAGTACTTC. As protein: CAISRDGGHYEQYF.